Each of the 28 T cell receptor beta chains below was sequenced from the same sample in a study of Tregs in tolerant kidney transplant recipients. Some clones are missing from TCRdb's copy, which holds only in-frame ones; the method was immunoSEQ multiplex PCR. Recorded here are over 14,000 clones; the top ten clones represent less than 4%. Related graft donors supplied nonmyeloablative bone marrow transplants, and mixed chimerism was transient. The material was CD4+ T cells from blood (PBMCs), obtained 12 months after the transplant. The receptors derive from a human patient who received a combined kidney and bone marrow transplant. Certain T cells may be donor cells from the graft.

Remarks on this clone: Sequencing ends 3 residues short of the CDR3 end; the germline J gene provides the rest. V usage is TRBV6-1 and J usage is TRBJ2-7; D gene ambiguous. Trimming cost V 1 base and J 0 bases, with 4 bases left between them. Germline V gene lookup returns CDR1 MNHNS and CDR2 SASEGT. CDR3 length: 13 residues. Partial CDR3 DNA: TGTGCCAGCAGTGAAGGGCCCTCCTACGAG. Translating gives CASSEGPSYE. The full CDR3 protein reads CASSEGPSYEQYF.

Regarding this clone: Read data end 3 residues before the CDR3 end; the end is taken from the germline J gene. The V call is TRBV7-2, the J call TRBJ2-4, with D unclear. Germline lookup yields CDR1 SGHTA and CDR2 FQGNSA. Trimming pared 1 base from V and 6 bases from J, leaving 4 bases between. This CDR3 has 12 residues. The CDR3 DNA, read in part, is TGTGCCAGCAGCTTAGGAGGAAACATT. It specifies CASSLGGNI. The complete CDR3 sequence is CASSLGGNIQYF.

A note on this clone: The read halts 3 residues ahead of the CDR3 end, with the missing end drawn from the germline J gene. V gene TRBV9 combines with J gene TRBJ2-5; D possibly uses TRBD1 or TRBD2 (5 bases each). CDR3 length: 16 amino acids. The V and J ends lost 0 bases and 5 bases respectively, with 17 bases between them. From germline, CDR1 is SGDLS and CDR2 YYNGEE. The sequenced CDR3 bases are TGTGCCAGCAGCGTAGGTGGGAGTGGGGCTGGGGAGACC. Translated: CASSVGGSGAGET. The full CDR3 protein is CASSVGGSGAGETQYF. The whole variable domain, filled in from reference TRBV9 and TRBJ2-5, reads DSGVTQTPKHLITATGQRVTLRCSPRSGDLSVYWYQQSLDQGLQFLIQYYNGEERAKGNILERFSAQQFPDLHSELNLSSLELGDSALYFCASSVGGSGAGETQYFGPGTRLLVL.

Notes on this clone: With the read ending 3 residues before the CDR3 end, the germline J gene is used to fill in that end. V gene TRBV5-1 combines with J gene TRBJ1-6; 7 bases are a match to TRBD1. This CDR3 spans 14 amino acids. The germline V gene encodes CDR1 SGHRS and CDR2 YFSETQ. J gave up 7 bases and V 0 bases, and 1 base lay outside the gene matches. The CDR3 here is CASSLATGNSPLHF. The sequenced part of the CDR3 DNA is TGCGCCAGCAGCTTGGCGACAGGGAATTCACCC.

A note on this clone: The CDR3 is cut off 3 residues early in the read; its end comes from the germline J gene. The chain couples TRBV5-5 to TRBJ2-5; 10 nucleotides line up with TRBD2. With 3 bases clipped from V and 5 bases from J, the junction kept 7 bases outside the gene matches. This CDR3 spans 15 amino acids. Germline CDR1 SGHKS, CDR2 YYEKEE (reference sequence). CDR3 DNA, as far as it was read: TGTGCCAGCAGCTCCGCCGGGACTAGCGTTGAGACC. It is translated as CASSSAGTSVET. The whole CDR3 sequence reads CASSSAGTSVETQYF.

Notes on this clone: The CDR3 end is not reached by the read, which stops 3 residues before it; the germline J gene fills it in. The chain recombines TRBV20-1 with TRBJ2-5; TRBD2 agrees at 11 bases. Germline CDR1 reads DFQATT; CDR2 reads SNEGSKA (reference sequence). CDR3 length: 14 amino acids. The junction had 7 bases not matched to a gene; V was cut back by 5 bases and J by 5 bases. The DNA read from the CDR3 is TGCAGTGCTGTAGCGGGAGGGCCAGGGGAGACC. This gives the protein CSAVAGGPGET. The full CDR3 reads CSAVAGGPGETQYF.

As concerns this clone: The read is 3 residues too short to cover the CDR3 end, so that end is filled in from the germline J gene. This chain links TRBV5-8 with TRBJ2-5, with D possibly matching TRBD1 (6 bases). The V gene's germline CDR1 is SGHTS and CDR2 YDEGEE. The length of the CDR3 is 15 residues. V was trimmed by 1 base and J by 5 bases, leaving 15 bases between them. CDR3 bases read: TGTGCCAGCAGCTTGAAGGGACAAAGATGGGAGACC. It is translated as CASSLKGQRWET. The complete CDR3 sequence is CASSLKGQRWETQYF.

Concerning this clone: The read ends 3 residues early relative to the CDR3; the germline J gene fills the gap. This chain joins TRBV28 and TRBJ1-4; D remains unclear. In germline, CDR1 is MDHEN, CDR2 SYDVKM. Trimming pared 9 bases from V and 0 bases from J, leaving 8 bases between. This CDR3 has 13 residues. The CDR3 sequence is CASQVTTNEKLFF. CDR3 DNA, as far as it was read: TGTGCCAGTCAGGTGACAACTAATGAAAAA.

Regarding this clone: The read stops 3 residues short of the end of the CDR3; the missing end is completed from the germline J gene. The gene calls are TRBV30 and TRBJ1-5; D may be TRBD1 (5 bases). Germline loops: CDR1 GTSNPN, CDR2 SVGIG (reference sequence). V was trimmed by 1 base and J by 4 bases, leaving 11 bases between them. CDR3 size: 14 residues. CDR3 in amino acids: CAWSEGWDNQPQHF. Partial CDR3 DNA: TGTGCCTGGAGTGAGGGGTGGGATAATCAGCCC.

As concerns this clone: The CDR3 end falls 3 residues outside the read, so it is completed with the germline J gene. This rearrangement joins TRBV5-1 to TRBJ2-1; D is perhaps TRBD1 (6 bases). Trimming removed 5 bases from V and 7 bases from J, with 16 bases in between. CDR3 length equals 14 residues. Germline loops: CDR1 SGHRS, CDR2 YFSETQ. This CDR3 reads CASSLGQRQNEQFF. The sequenced CDR3 bases are TGCGCCAGCAGTTTAGGACAGCGTCAGAATGAG.

Turning to this clone: Read coverage stops 3 residues before the CDR3 terminus; the germline J gene supplies the remainder. The chain links TRBV28 to TRBJ2-7, with D perhaps TRBD2 (5 bases). CDR1 MDHEN and CDR2 SYDVKM come from the germline V gene. The CDR3 runs 11 residues. V shed 2 bases and J shed 6 bases, with 5 bases lying between them. The covered CDR3 bases are TGTGCCAGCAGTTTACGGGGCGAG. It is translated as CASSLRGE. The full CDR3 reads CASSLRGEQYF.

CDR3 loop: CAISEFPGDSGSDTQYF. CDR3 DNA (partial): TGTGCCATCAGTGAGTTTCCCGGGGACAGCGGGTCGGATACG. The V gene is TRBV10-3, the J gene TRBJ2-3, with D tentatively TRBD1 (7 bases). The read ends 3 residues shy of where the CDR3 ends; the end is completed using the germline J gene. V was clipped by 1 base and J by 6 bases, with 20 bases between them. Germline CDR1 is ENHRY and CDR2 is SYGVKD. The CDR3 covers 17 residues.

Worth noting for this clone: Sequencing ends 3 residues short of the CDR3 end; the germline J gene provides the rest. The chain employs TRBV7-2 and TRBJ1-5; weak D call: TRBD1 (6 bases). Trimming removed 6 bases at V and 5 bases at J, with 11 bases between. CDR1 is SGHTA and CDR2 is FQGNSA in the germline V gene. There are 13 residues in the CDR3. Incomplete CDR3 DNA: TGTGCCAGCAGTGGACAGTATGATCAGCCC. It translates to CASSGQYDQP. The whole CDR3 region reads CASSGQYDQPQHF.

About this clone itself: The read terminates 3 residues ahead of where the CDR3 ends, so the germline J gene completes it. V and J are TRBV18 and TRBJ1-2, with D maybe TRBD1 (6 bases). From germline, CDR1 is KGHSH and CDR2 LQKENI. Trimming cost V 3 bases and J 3 bases, with 8 bases left between them. CDR3 length: 13 residues. Incomplete CDR3 DNA: TGTGCCAGCTCACCTGGGGGCGACTATGGC. Its translation is CASSPGGDYG. The full CDR3 protein is CASSPGGDYGYTF.

Comment on this clone: The read terminates 3 residues ahead of where the CDR3 ends, so the germline J gene completes it. This sequence joins TRBV19 and TRBJ1-5; D gene uncertain. The CDR3 is made up of 14 amino acids. Germline CDR1 is LNHDA and CDR2 is SQIVND (reference sequence). V lost 0 bases, J lost 0 bases, and 3 bases lay in between. CDR3 region: CASSIEYSNQPQHF. CDR3 bases read: TGTGCCAGTAGTATAGAATATAGCAATCAGCCC. Looking up the rest from reference TRBV19 and TRBJ1-5 gives the full variable domain: DGGITQSPKYLFRKEGQNVTLSCEQNLNHDAMYWYRQDPGQGLRLIYYSQIVNDFQKGDIAEGYSVSREKKESFPLTVTSAQKNPTAFYLCASSIEYSNQPQHFGDGTRLSIL.

Note on this clone: The CDR3 end is not reached by the read, which stops 3 residues before it; the germline J gene fills it in. The chain carries TRBV2 and TRBJ2-3; D might be TRBD2 (6 bases). The V end lost 7 bases, the J end lost 1 base, and 15 bases lay between the germline ends. The CDR3 covers 15 residues. Germline V gives CDR1 SNHLY, CDR2 FYNNEI. The CDR3 loop is CASTTSTKRTDTQYF. The sequenced part of the CDR3 DNA is TGTGCCAGCACCACTAGCACAAAACGCACAGATACG.

About this clone itself: The read terminates 3 residues before the CDR3 end, so the remaining end is supplied by the germline J gene. The chain couples TRBV10-3 to TRBJ2-1; the D is unclear. V shed 6 bases and J shed 4 bases, with 10 bases lying between them. Per germline, CDR1 ENHRY and CDR2 SYGVKD. The CDR3 runs 13 residues. The CDR3 here is CAISPARYNEQFF. The part of the CDR3 DNA that was read is TGTGCCATCAGCCCCGCCAGGTACAATGAG.

Details on this clone: The CDR3 is cut off 3 residues early in the read; its end comes from the germline J gene. This chain links TRBV13 with TRBJ2-1; the match to TRBD2 covers 11 bases. With 5 bases clipped from V and 3 bases from J, the junction kept 6 bases outside the gene matches. CDR1 PRHDT and CDR2 FYEKMQ come from the germline V gene (reference sequence). The CDR3 runs to 16 residues. The CDR3 loop is CASSRIAGGIYNEQFF. CDR3 DNA (partial): TGTGCCAGCAGCCGAATAGCGGGAGGGATCTACAATGAG.

On this clone: The CDR3 end falls 3 residues outside the read, so it is completed with the germline J gene. The chain couples TRBV5-1 to TRBJ2-1, with 7 bases fitting TRBD1. The CDR3 has 14 amino acids. V was clipped by 6 bases and J by 2 bases; unmatched bases: 5. Per the germline V gene, CDR1 is SGHRS and CDR2 is YFSETQ. This CDR3 reads CASTKGQTYNEQFF. The covered CDR3 bases are TGCGCCAGCACCAAGGGACAGACCTACAATGAG.

Comment on this clone: Read data end 3 residues before the CDR3 end; the end is taken from the germline J gene. The chain employs TRBV15 and TRBJ2-3; TRBD2 matches 7 bases. Germline V gene lookup returns CDR1 LNHNV and CDR2 YYDKDF (reference sequence). The ends lost 2 bases at V and 6 bases at J; junction bases unmatched: 8. There are 15 residues in the CDR3. CDR3 DNA (partial): TGTGCCACCAGCAGACCGACTAGCCCTTGGGATACG. Its protein is CATSRPTSPWDT. The complete CDR3 protein is CATSRPTSPWDTQYF.

Comments on this clone: With the read ending 3 residues before the CDR3 end, the germline J gene is used to fill in that end. This rearrangement joins TRBV7-8 to TRBJ2-1, with 8 positions matching TRBD2. V shed 1 base and J 6 bases; nucleotides not matched to a gene: 2. The V gene's germline CDR1 is SGHVS and CDR2 FQNEAQ. The CDR3 runs 14 residues. CDR3 DNA (partial): TGTGCCAGCAGCTTAGGGACTAGCAGCAATGAG. Residues: CASSLGTSSNE. The whole CDR3 reads CASSLGTSSNEQFF.

Regarding this clone: The read halts 3 residues ahead of the CDR3 end, with the missing end drawn from the germline J gene. This chain links TRBV19 with TRBJ2-3; 7 nucleotides match TRBD1. J was trimmed by 1 base and V by 7 bases; bases with no gene match: 11. From germline, CDR1 is LNHDA and CDR2 SQIVND (reference sequence). This CDR3 contains 16 residues. CDR3 residues: CASTKKQGLGTDTQYF. Partial CDR3 DNA: TGTGCCAGTACAAAGAAACAGGGGTTGGGCACAGATACG.

Of note for this clone: The CDR3 goes on 3 residues after the read ends, and that part is filled in from the germline J gene. The rearrangement links TRBV4-2 to TRBJ2-1; 8 positions match TRBD2. Trimming removed 1 base from V and 8 bases from J; junction bases left unmatched: 13. In germline, CDR1 is LGHNA, CDR2 YNFKEQ. The CDR3 is made up of 17 amino acids. CDR3 amino acids: CASSQALGTSNSYEQFF. The part of the CDR3 DNA that was read is TGTGCCAGCAGCCAAGCCCTCGGGACTAGTAACTCGTATGAG.

Points on this clone: The read falls 3 residues short of the CDR3 end, and the missing part is taken from the germline J gene. This chain links TRBV7-2 with TRBJ2-7; D perhaps matches TRBD2 (6 bases). The length of the CDR3 is 15 residues. Germline V lookup: CDR1 SGHTA, CDR2 FQGNSA. Trimming left V 2 bases short and J 4 bases short, with 15 bases between. Partial CDR3 DNA: TGTGCCAGCAGCTTACTCTTAGGGACTCATTACGAG. It codes for CASSLLLGTHYE. The full CDR3 is CASSLLLGTHYEQYF.

Turning to this clone: The read finishes 3 residues shy of the CDR3 end, and the germline J gene is used to complete it. V usage is TRBV19 and J usage is TRBJ1-4; TRBD1 matches 7 bases. The CDR3 has 15 amino acids. The J segment lost 8 bases and the V segment lost 5 bases, leaving 11 bases of the junction unmatched. In germline, CDR1 is LNHDA, CDR2 SQIVND (reference sequence). CDR3 bases read: TGTGCCAGTAGTGCCCTCGGGACAGAGGACGAAAAA. Its translation is CASSALGTEDEK. The complete CDR3 protein is CASSALGTEDEKLFF.

About this clone: The missing CDR3 end, 3 residues past where the read stops, is filled in from the germline J gene. The genes are TRBV20-1 and TRBJ1-2; the match to TRBD1 covers 11 bases. From germline, CDR1 is DFQATT and CDR2 SNEGSKA (reference sequence). This CDR3 is built from 14 residues. The V segment lost 7 bases and the J segment 4 bases; nucleotides outside the gene matches: 8. CDR3 amino acids: CSVTGTGGTYGYTF. The DNA read from the CDR3 is TGCAGTGTAACCGGGACAGGGGGTACCTATGGC.

Regarding this clone: The read stops 3 residues short of the end of the CDR3; the missing end is completed from the germline J gene. This rearrangement joins TRBV10-3 to TRBJ2-7; 7 nucleotides match TRBD1. Germline V CDR1 and CDR2: ENHRY, SYGVKD. The CDR3 extends over 16 amino acids. With 4 bases clipped from V and 3 bases from J, the junction kept 12 bases outside the gene matches. The CDR3 spells CAISGQPGTADYEQYF. The part of the CDR3 DNA that was read is TGTGCCATCAGTGGCCAGCCAGGGACAGCGGACTACGAG.

Worth noting for this clone: The DNA ends 3 residues before the CDR3 does, and the rest of the CDR3 is filled in from the germline J gene. This chain joins TRBV7-8 and TRBJ1-6; 10 nucleotides match TRBD1. The germline CDR1 and CDR2 sequences are SGHVS and FQNEAQ. This CDR3 contains 14 residues. The CDR3 region is CASRSTGQGLPLHF. CDR3 bases read: TGTGCCAGCAGGTCCACGGGACAGGGGCTTCCC.